Each of the 20 T cell receptor beta chains below was sequenced from the same sample in a study of T-cell memory formation after mild COVID-19. TCRdb itself ran the 5' RACE reads through MiXCR, one entry per CDR3 protein. Of around 530,000 distinct CDR3 sequences detected, roughly 20% appear once; the ten largest clones hold roughly 9.1%. Sequencing was done on a sample of PBMCs or a T cell subset sorted from them (not recorded which). The receptors shown here come from an adult woman who had mild COVID-19 (a few samples of this study predate the infection). Cell type and time point are not known.

The chain has TRBV9 and TRBJ2-1, with 11 positions matching TRBD2. CDR1 and CDR2 (germline): SGDLS, YYNGEE. There are 17 residues in the CDR3. V was pared by 0 bases and J by 4 bases, with 6 bases of the junction left unmatched. The CDR3 region has the DNA TGTGCCAGCAGCGTAGCTCCTACTAGCGGGGGTTACAATGAGCAGTTCTTC. Encoded protein: CASSVAPTSGGYNEQFF.

The chain recombines TRBV9 with TRBJ2-7; TRBD1 matches at 7 bases. CDR3 length: 15 residues. The germline V gene encodes CDR1 SGDLS and CDR2 YYNGEE. J was trimmed by 3 bases and V by 3 bases; bases with no gene match: 9. The CDR3 protein is CASSATGERGYEQYF. In DNA form, the CDR3 reads TGTGCCAGCAGCGCTACAGGGGAGAGGGGCTACGAGCAGTACTTC.

This clonotype came up a few times. The J gene is TRBJ2-5, the V gene TRBV28; tentatively, D is TRBD1 or TRBD2 (6 bases each). The CDR3 extends over 15 amino acids. CDR1 is MDHEN and CDR2 is SYDVKM in the germline V gene. Trimming took off 5 bases at V and 0 bases at J, with 13 bases between the two ends. CDR3: CASSPQGRYQETQYF. CDR3 bases: TGTGCCAGCAGTCCGCAGGGGAGGTACCAAGAGACCCAGTACTTC.

The chain couples TRBV5-1 to TRBJ2-7; D tentatively fits TRBD1 or TRBD2 (5 bases each). The CDR3 extends over 14 amino acids. V dropped 6 bases and J dropped 2 bases, with 15 bases sitting between them. Looked up from germline, CDR1 is SGHRS and CDR2 is YFSETQ. CDR3 nucleotides: TGCGCCAGCACCCCTGGGACGCCGACCTACGAGCAGTACTTC. Protein sequence: CASTPGTPTYEQYF.

J is TRBJ2-3 and V is TRBV7-3, with 7 bases identical to TRBD2. Germline values: CDR1 SGHTA, CDR2 FQGTGA. The trim removed 2 bases at V and 8 bases at J, leaving 7 bases unmatched. The length of the CDR3 is 14 residues. This chain's CDR3 is CASSLLASGGTQYF. CDR3 coding DNA: TGTGCCAGCAGCTTACTGGCTAGCGGCGGTACGCAGTATTTT.

The chain recombines TRBV10-3 with TRBJ2-1; possible D gene TRBD2, 6 bases. V was shortened by 4 bases and J by 7 bases, with 14 bases between the two germline ends. This CDR3 comprises 14 residues. Germline V gives CDR1 ENHRY, CDR2 SYGVKD. The CDR3 spells CAISAIGGRNEQFF. In nucleotides, the CDR3 is TGTGCCATCAGTGCGATCGGGGGAAGGAATGAGCAGTTCTTC.

DNA of the CDR3: TGTGCCAGCAGCCAGACGGAACGGGATACACCCCTCCACTTT. Protein product: CASSQTERDTPLHF. The chain uses TRBV4-2 and TRBJ1-6, with D hard to call. Trimming removed 3 bases from V and 11 bases from J, with 14 bases in between. CDR1 is LGHNA and CDR2 is YNFKEQ in the germline V gene. The CDR3 extends over 14 amino acids.

Worth noting for this clonotype: It may be a read error: a sequence one base away is much more abundant. CDR3 DNA: TGTGCCAGCAAGATCACAGATACGCAGTATTTT. Protein product: CASKITDTQYF. This chain joins TRBV4-2 and TRBJ2-3, with D unresolved. This CDR3 contains 11 residues. V lost 7 bases and J lost 2, with 4 bases in between. Germline V lookup: CDR1 LGHNA, CDR2 YNFKEQ.

V usage is TRBV7-3 and J usage is TRBJ2-2, with TRBD2 identical over 14 bases. V was clipped by 6 bases and J by 7 bases; unmatched bases: 10. Germline V gene sequence: CDR1 SGHTA, CDR2 FQGTGA. The CDR3 runs 17 residues. Here the CDR3 reads CASRKQGTSGRGGELFF. The CDR3 bases are TGTGCCAGCAGAAAGCAGGGGACTAGCGGGAGAGGCGGGGAGCTGTTTTTT.

The V gene is TRBV24-1, the J gene TRBJ2-5; no reliable D call. From germline, CDR1 is KGHDR and CDR2 SFDVKD. The ends were cut back, 3 bases at V and 7 bases at J, with 11 bases in the middle. The CDR3 length is 13 residues. The CDR3 here is CATSDVSWGTQYF. The CDR3, as DNA: TGTGCCACCAGTGATGTGAGCTGGGGGACCCAGTACTTC.

This clonotype showed up just a few times. The rearrangement uses TRBV6-5 and TRBJ2-3; weak D call: TRBD1 (6 bases). The V end was cut by 5 bases, the J end by 8 bases, with 20 bases between. This CDR3 has 15 residues. From germline, CDR1 is MNHEY and CDR2 SVGAGI. The CDR3: CASSAYSASRGTQYF. CDR3 sequence (DNA): TGTGCCAGCAGTGCCTATAGCGCCAGCAGGGGTACGCAGTATTTT.

The genes are TRBV30 and TRBJ2-5; D possibly matches TRBD1 or TRBD2 (5 bases each). Germline V gives CDR1 GTSNPN, CDR2 SVGIG (reference sequence). The CDR3 consists of 12 residues. Trimming took off 8 bases at V and 4 bases at J, with 14 bases between the two ends. The DNA of the CDR3 is TGTGCCGCACCGGGACCACGAGAGACCCAGTACTTC. Protein: CAAPGPRETQYF.

The chain links TRBV23-1 to TRBJ2-6, with no clear D. TRBV23-1 is flagged as an ORF with uncertain function. The CDR3 contains 16 residues. The ends were cut back, 6 bases at V and 0 bases at J, with 12 bases in the middle. CDR3: CASRPRSGSGANVLTF. In nucleotides, the CDR3 is TGCGCCAGCAGACCTCGGTCAGGCTCTGGGGCCAACGTCCTGACTTTC.

V is TRBV6-5 and J is TRBJ2-1, with TRBD2 matching over 10 bases. Losses at the gene ends were 4 bases for V and 0 bases for J; bases not matched to a gene: 15. The germline V gene encodes CDR1 MNHEY and CDR2 SVGAGI. The CDR3 runs 20 residues. CDR3 in amino acids: CASSFSYTYSGGSSYNEQFF. CDR3 nucleotide sequence: TGTGCCAGCAGTTTTTCCTATACTTATAGCGGGGGGAGCTCCTACAATGAGCAGTTCTTC.

This chain links TRBV6-5 with TRBJ2-6; 7 nucleotides match TRBD1. The CDR3 sequence is 16 residues long. The V and J ends lost 6 bases and 0 bases, in that order; junction bases with no gene match: 5. Germline loops: CDR1 MNHEY, CDR2 SVGAGI. This chain's CDR3 is CASRDRFYSGANVLTF. The CDR3 DNA is TGTGCCAGCAGGGACAGGTTTTACTCTGGGGCCAACGTCCTGACTTTC.

This sequence joins TRBV3-1 and TRBJ2-2, with 7 nucleotides matching TRBD2. V trimming: 0 bases; J trimming: 2 bases; junction bases outside the gene matches: 6. The CDR3 has 17 amino acids. Germline CDR1 is LGHDT and CDR2 is YNNKEL (reference sequence). CDR3 DNA: TGTGCCAGCAGCCAAGATGGGCTAGCGGACAACACCGGGGAGCTGTTTTTT. Its protein product is CASSQDGLADNTGELFF.

This chain links TRBV2 with TRBJ2-7; the D gene is possibly TRBD2 (6 bases). The length of the CDR3 is 16 residues. V lost 3 bases and J 0 bases, leaving 15 bases between the germline ends. CDR1 and CDR2 (germline): SNHLY, FYNNEI. CDR3 bases: TGTGCCAGCAGTGAGGAGGGACCTTTTTACTCCTACGAGCAGTACTTC. Translated, it gives CASSEEGPFYSYEQYF.

Ten or more counts support this clonotype. CDR3 sequence reads: CASSPWASGQETQYF. In DNA form, the CDR3 reads TGTGCCAGCTCACCATGGGCTAGCGGCCAGGAGACCCAGTACTTC. The rearrangement uses TRBV18 and TRBJ2-5, with 7 bases fitting TRBD2. The CDR3 loop spans 15 amino acids. The junction had 8 bases not matched to a gene; V was cut back by 2 bases and J by 5 bases. Germline CDR1 and CDR2: KGHSH and LQKENI.

The V gene is TRBV12-3 or TRBV12-4, the J gene TRBJ2-1, with 15 bases lining up with TRBD2. This CDR3 contains 16 residues. With 5 bases clipped from V and 8 bases from J, the junction kept 7 bases outside the gene matches. The CDR3 nucleotides read TGTGCCAGCAGTCCGCGGACTAGCGGGGGGGCCTATGAGCAGTTCTTC. It codes for CASSPRTSGGAYEQFF.

The rearrangement uses TRBV29-1 and TRBJ1-3; D unclear. Germline V CDR1 and CDR2: SQVTM, ANQGSEA. This CDR3 spans 13 amino acids. V shed 6 bases and J shed 4 bases, with 13 bases lying between them. The CDR3 is CSVELVEGNTIYF. CDR3 nucleotide sequence: TGCAGCGTCGAATTAGTAGAAGGAAACACCATATATTTT.